This T cell receptor beta chain was obtained from a study of T cell responses to AZD1222 COVID-19 vaccine. Regarding this clone: The target antigen is unknown.

Assay: immunoSEQ multiplex PCR; the TCRdb copy retains only in-frame clones and omits some. The sample lists about 100,000 clones; 92% were seen once. Germline-derived CDR1 and CDR2 are SGHAT and FQNNGV. The trim removed 5 bases at V and 3 bases at J, leaving 4 bases unmatched. The CDR3 spans 15 residues. Study results and caveats: Along spike, vaccine-associated CD4 TCRs were found throughout, with dominance at 160-218 and 743-854.

Material: peripheral blood, obtained on day 0 of AZD1222 vaccination. This clonotype originated in an adult in good health. The chain recombines TRBV11-2 with TRBJ2-1; TRBD2 agrees at 10 bases. The CDR3 DNA is TGTGCCAGCAGCCCTGGACTAGCGGTCTACAATGAGCAGTTCTTC. Its translation: CASSPGLAVYNEQFF.